Listed here are 3 T cell receptor beta chains from one sample, sequenced in a study of cytomegalovirus exposure and HLA in healthy donors. In the PCR, 60 Vbeta and 13 Jbeta primers were used. Here immunoSEQ multiplex PCR was the method, and the copy in TCRdb shows in-frame clones only, minus some. Of around 110,000 clones in the sample, 9% to 10% were seen once. The sample comprised PBMCs. Source of these receptors: a man aged 25 to 40 in good health and CMV-seronegative.

This clone turned up a few times. The chain is built from TRBV30 and TRBJ2-2, with D possibly matching TRBD1 (6 bases). The CDR3 has 12 amino acids. The germline gives CDR1 GTSNPN, CDR2 SVGIG (reference sequence). The V and J ends lost 3 bases and 7 bases respectively, with 9 bases between them. The CDR3 reads CAWRMTGGELFF. The CDR3 bases are TGTGCCTGGAGGATGACAGGCGGGGAGCTGTTTTTT. Based on the CDR3 plus reference TRBV30 and TRBJ2-2, the full variable domain is SQTIHQWPATLVQPVGSPLSLECTVEGTSNPNLYWYRQAAGRGLQLLFYSVGIGQISSEVPQNLSASRPQDRQFILSSKKLLLSDSGFYLCAWRMTGGELFFGEGSRLTVL.

This chain uses TRBV15 with TRBJ2-5; D is undetermined. The CDR3 length is 12 residues. The V gene's germline CDR1 is LNHNV and CDR2 YYDKDF (reference sequence). The V end was cut by 2 bases, the J end by 2 bases, with 3 bases between. Here the CDR3 reads CATSRYQETQYF. CDR3 nucleotide sequence: TGTGCCACCAGCAGATATCAAGAGACCCAGTACTTC.

The J gene is TRBJ1-5, the V gene TRBV6-1; possibly TRBD1 for D (5 bases). With 7 bases removed from V and 1 base from J, the gap between germline ends came to 11 bases. CDR1 is MNHNS, CDR2 SASEGT, per germline. The CDR3 is 14 amino acids. CDR3: CASTQGRSNQPQHF. In DNA, the CDR3 is TGTGCCAGCACCCAGGGAAGGAGCAATCAGCCCCAGCATTTT.